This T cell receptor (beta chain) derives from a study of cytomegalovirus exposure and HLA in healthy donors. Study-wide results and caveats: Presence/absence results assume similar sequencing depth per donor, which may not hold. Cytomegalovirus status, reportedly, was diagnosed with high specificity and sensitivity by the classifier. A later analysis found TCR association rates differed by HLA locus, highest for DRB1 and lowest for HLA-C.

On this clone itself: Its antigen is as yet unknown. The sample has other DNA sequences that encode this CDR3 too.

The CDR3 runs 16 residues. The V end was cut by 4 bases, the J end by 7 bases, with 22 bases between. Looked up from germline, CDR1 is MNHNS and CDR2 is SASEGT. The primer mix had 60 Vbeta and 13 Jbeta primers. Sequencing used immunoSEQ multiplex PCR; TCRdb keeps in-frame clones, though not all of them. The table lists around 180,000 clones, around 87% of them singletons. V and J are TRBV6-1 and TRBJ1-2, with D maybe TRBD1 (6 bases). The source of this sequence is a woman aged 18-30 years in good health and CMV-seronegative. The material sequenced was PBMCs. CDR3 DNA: TGTGCCAGCAGTGGACCACTGAGGACAGCGGACGGTGGCTACACCTTC. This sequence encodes CASSGPLRTADGGYTF.